This T cell receptor (beta chain) was retrieved from a study of identical twins. In its sample, this clonotype was seen a few times. TCRdb re-called the 5' RACE reads through MiXCR, storing one row per CDR3 protein. There are hundreds of thousands of distinct CDR3 sequences in the sample; 6% to 8.5% occur only once, and around 5.4% lies in the top ten. The germline CDR1 and CDR2 sequences are SGHVS and FNYEAQ. The junction had 8 bases not matched to a gene; V was cut back by 4 bases and J by 6 bases. This CDR3 has 15 residues. This sample was shared with a second study, whose subject was yellow fever vaccine responses in identical twins.

The receptor comes from a woman aged 18-29 years in good health. Input material: CD8+ T cells sorted from blood. The chain employs TRBV7-6 and TRBJ2-1; TRBD2 aligns across 8 bases. DNA of the CDR3: TGTGCCAGCAGCTCCAGCGGGGGACGGATCAATGAGCAGTTCTTC. Amino acids: CASSSSGGRINEQFF.